The source of this TCR beta chain is a study of blood T cell repertoires in COVID-19. Across the study: Samples representing acute and convalescent COVID-19 were sourced from the United States, Italy and Spain. PBMCs, B-cell-depleted T cells, or T cells were the source of the cDNA or gDNA that made up the material.

Per the authors' pipeline: Reference gene primer amplification yielded estimated nucleated cell counts. Profiled with immunoSEQ multiplex PCR; TCRdb holds only in-frame clones, not every one. V, J and clone size are taken as reported in that table, and D and trimming were inferred from the DNA itself. The sample lists around 8,300 clones, around 86% seen once, with more than 6.5% in the top ten. The sample was peripheral blood. This receptor was taken from a human donor in a cohort sampled during active COVID-19.

CDR3 residues: CASSYTTSFETQYF. CDR3 in DNA: TGTGCCAGCAGTTACACGACTAGCTTCGAGACCCAGTACTTC. The genes are TRBV6-5 and TRBJ2-5; 7 nucleotides line up with TRBD2. This CDR3 is built from 14 residues. V lost 2 bases, J lost 5 bases, and 5 bases stayed unmatched. The V gene's germline CDR1 is MNHEY and CDR2 SVGAGI.